These 31 T cell receptor beta chains came from one sample sequenced in a study of blood T cell repertoires in COVID-19 (dated by TCRdb to 2020 to 2021). Library generation was performed with the immunoSEQ multiplex PCR assay. Entries here come from immuneACCESS through TCRdb and include only in-frame sequences with V and J called. Some clones fail to appear in such tables; in the studies checked, an unresolved V gene covers under half of the shortfall, and the cause of the remainder is unknown. The sample table records 250,000 or so clones; about 87% of these occur just once. The ten largest clones add up to 3% to 3.5% of the sample. The sequencing sample was made of PBMCs or T cells enriched from blood (not recorded which). The receptors were gathered from a woman in her thirties or forties who had been exposed to COVID-19.

The genes are TRBV6-5 and TRBJ1-2; 7 nucleotides align to TRBD1. Germline values: CDR1 MNHEY, CDR2 SVGAGI. J lost 4 bases, V lost 6 bases, and 8 bases had no gene match. The CDR3 contains 14 residues. The chain's CDR3 is CASSRTGDSYGYTF. The CDR3 nucleotides read TGTGCCAGCAGCCGAACAGGGGACTCCTATGGCTACACCTTC.

The V gene is TRBV6-4, the J gene TRBJ2-3; TRBD2 matches 8 bases. This CDR3 contains 16 residues. Germline V CDR1 and CDR2: MRHNA, SNTAGT. With 2 bases clipped from V and 4 bases from J, the junction kept 8 bases outside the gene matches. The CDR3: CASSDGSSGAPDTQYF. CDR3 DNA sequence: TGTGCCAGCAGTGACGGTAGTAGCGGGGCCCCAGATACGCAGTATTTT.

V is TRBV7-2 and J is TRBJ1-6, with D possibly being TRBD1 (5 bases). V was trimmed by 3 bases and J by 6 bases, leaving 9 bases between them. This CDR3 spans 14 amino acids. The germline CDR1 and CDR2 sequences are SGHTA and FQGNSA. The CDR3 is CASSLGGGNSPLHF. As DNA, the CDR3 is TGTGCCAGCAGCTTGGGGGGGGGTAATTCACCCCTCCACTTT.

J is TRBJ1-5 and V is TRBV9; D uncertain. Germline V gene lookup returns CDR1 SGDLS and CDR2 YYNGEE. CDR3 length: 13 residues. Trimming took 0 bases from V and 7 from J, leaving 8 bases between them. The CDR3 here is CASSVDGGQPQHF. The CDR3 DNA follows: TGTGCCAGCAGCGTAGATGGCGGGCAGCCCCAGCATTTT.

CDR3 amino acids: CASSLARGGETQYF. In DNA form, the CDR3 reads TGTGCCAGCAGCTTAGCTCGCGGGGGAGAGACCCAGTACTTC. The chain combines TRBV13 with TRBJ2-5; 7 nucleotides line up with TRBD2. The CDR3 length is 14 residues. CDR1 and CDR2 (germline): PRHDT, FYEKMQ (reference sequence). Germline trimming cut 1 base from V and 4 bases from J; bases unmatched to any gene: 3.

Notes on this clone: An end of the junction differs from the germline gene, which may be a read error. J is TRBJ2-3 and V is TRBV5-1; 9 bases match TRBD1. CDR1 and CDR2 from the germline V gene are SGHRS and YFSETQ. The CDR3 covers 15 residues. In nucleotides, the CDR3 is TGTGCCAGCAGCTATACAGGGGGCGGTACAGATACGCAGTATTTT. Encoded protein: CASSYTGGGTDTQYF.

The J gene is TRBJ1-2, the V gene TRBV11-2, with D maybe TRBD1 (5 bases). The CDR3 consists of 16 residues. V was cut by 1 base and J by 4 bases, with 16 bases left in between. Germline CDR1 and CDR2: SGHAT and FQNNGV. The CDR3 reads CASSLVPGVAGYGYTF. The CDR3 region has the DNA TGTGCCAGCAGCTTAGTACCGGGGGTCGCGGGCTATGGCTACACCTTC.

The CDR3 DNA follows: TGTGCCAGCAGAAGCTCGACAGGGTTGAACACTGAAGCTTTCTTT. Its protein is CASRSSTGLNTEAFF. The rearrangement uses TRBV28 and TRBJ1-1, with 7 bases lining up with TRBD1. The CDR3 is 15 residues long. The ends lost 6 bases at V and 0 bases at J; junction bases unmatched: 7. Germline CDR1 and CDR2: MDHEN and SYDVKM.

This rearrangement joins TRBV6-6 to TRBJ2-1, with 11 nucleotides matching TRBD2. V gave up 5 bases and J gave up 8 bases; unmatched junction bases: 20. The CDR3 sequence is 19 residues long. Germline V CDR1 and CDR2: MNHNY, SVGAGI (reference sequence). Here the CDR3 reads CASSRIPPTSGVRGHEQFF. The CDR3 DNA sequence: TGTGCCAGCAGTCGAATCCCCCCGACTAGCGGGGTGAGGGGGCATGAGCAGTTCTTC.

This rearrangement joins TRBV9 to TRBJ2-1; tentatively, D is TRBD1 (5 bases). Trimming pared 0 bases from V and 4 bases from J, leaving 5 bases between. Looked up from germline, CDR1 is SGDLS and CDR2 is YYNGEE. CDR3 length: 13 residues. In nucleotides, the CDR3 is TGTGCCAGCAGCGTAGGACAGTACAATGAGCAGTTCTTC. This sequence encodes CASSVGQYNEQFF.

This clone was counted a single time. V is TRBV28 and J is TRBJ1-6; D may be TRBD1 (6 bases). Germline V lookup: CDR1 MDHEN, CDR2 SYDVKM. V was clipped by 7 bases and J by 7 bases, with 17 bases between them. The CDR3 has 15 residues. The DNA of the CDR3 is TGTGCCAGCAATCATGAGACAGGCTCAAATTCACCCCTCCACTTT. It yields the protein CASNHETGSNSPLHF. Full variable domain (rest looked up from reference TRBV28 and TRBJ1-6): DVKVTQSSRYLVKRTGEKVFLECVQDMDHENMFWYRQDPGLGLRLIYFSYDVKMKEKGDIPEGYSVSREKKERFSLILESASTNQTSMYLCASNHETGSNSPLHFGNGTRLTVT.

This chain connects TRBV5-5 to TRBJ2-1; weak D call: TRBD2 (6 bases). V lost 0 bases and J lost 3, with 10 bases in between. This CDR3 has 15 amino acids. Germline V gene sequence: CDR1 SGHKS, CDR2 YYEKEE (reference sequence). CDR3 sequence reads: CASSLVRGGYNEQFF. CDR3 sequence (DNA): TGTGCCAGCAGCTTGGTTAGGGGAGGCTACAATGAGCAGTTCTTC.

The chain has TRBV19 and TRBJ2-5, with 7 nucleotides matching TRBD2. From germline, CDR1 is LNHDA and CDR2 SQIVND (reference sequence). This CDR3 has 14 amino acids. Trimming removed 3 bases from V and 5 bases from J; junction bases left unmatched: 6. The CDR3 spells CASSMLAGRETQYF. CDR3 in DNA: TGTGCCAGTAGTATGTTAGCGGGTAGGGAGACCCAGTACTTC.

Here the CDR3 DNA reads TGTGCCAGCAGTCAAAACCGCGCAGGCAGGAGCAATCAGCCCCAGCATTTT. Its translation: CASSQNRAGRSNQPQHF. The chain has TRBV27 and TRBJ1-5; D gene uncertain. Germline CDR1 MNHEY, CDR2 SMNVEV (reference sequence). CDR3 size: 17 residues. The germline V and J ends were trimmed by 5 bases and 1 base, with 18 bases remaining between them.

The chain couples TRBV28 to TRBJ1-6, with D hard to call. V lost 2 bases and J lost 1, with 9 bases in between. This CDR3 is built from 16 residues. Germline loops: CDR1 MDHEN, CDR2 SYDVKM. The CDR3 bases are TGTGCCAGCAGTTTAGAGCGCCTGTCCTATAATTCACCCCTCCACTTT. It codes for CASSLERLSYNSPLHF.

The chain recombines TRBV9 with TRBJ2-1, with 12 bases aligning to TRBD1. This CDR3 spans 16 amino acids. Trimming took 4 bases from V and 9 from J; bases not matched to a gene: 11. Per germline, CDR1 SGDLS and CDR2 YYNGEE. The CDR3 nucleotides read TGTGCCAGCAGCCCTCGATCCGGGACAGGGGGCGTTGAGCAGTTCTTC. The encoded protein is CASSPRSGTGGVEQFF.

The chain combines TRBV4-3 with TRBJ1-1; unclear D gene. Germline V gene sequence: CDR1 LGHNA, CDR2 YSLEER. This CDR3 is built from 16 residues. V dropped 0 bases and J dropped 4 bases, with 15 bases sitting between them. CDR3 in amino acids: CASSQDGTGSTTEAFF. The CDR3 nucleotides are TGCGCCAGCAGCCAAGATGGTACGGGTTCGACCACTGAAGCTTTCTTT.

Worth noting for this clone: The junction shows a germline mismatch at one end, possibly a read error. The chain recombines TRBV5-1 with TRBJ1-2, with 9 positions matching TRBD1. The germline CDR1 and CDR2 sequences are SGHRS and YFSETQ. CDR3 length: 15 residues. The CDR3, as DNA: TGTGCCAGCAGCTTGACCACAACAGGGGGCCATGGCTACACCTTC. Translated: CASSLTTTGGHGYTF.

The V call is TRBV13, the J call TRBJ1-6; D unclear. The ends were cut back, 0 bases at V and 7 bases at J, with 10 bases in the middle. Looked up from germline, CDR1 is PRHDT and CDR2 is FYEKMQ (reference sequence). The CDR3 is 15 amino acids. The CDR3 DNA follows: TGTGCCAGCAGCTTAGGCGGTCCTAGGAATTCACCCCTCCACTTT. It specifies CASSLGGPRNSPLHF. Using reference TRBV13 and TRBJ1-6 for the parts outside the CDR3, the full variable domain is AAGVIQSPRHLIKEKRETATLKCYPIPRHDTVYWYQQGPGQDPQFLISFYEKMQSDKGSIPDRFSAQQFSDYHSELNMSSLELGDSALYFCASSLGGPRNSPLHFGNGTRLTVT.

The chain employs TRBV29-1 and TRBJ1-3; possible D gene TRBD1, 5 bases. Germline-derived CDR1 and CDR2 are SQVTM and ANQGSEA. The ends were cut back, 4 bases at V and 0 bases at J, with 10 bases in the middle. The CDR3 is 14 amino acids. The CDR3 is CSVAPGASGNTIYF. As DNA, the CDR3 is TGCAGCGTTGCCCCTGGGGCCTCTGGAAACACCATATATTTT.

The genes are TRBV28 and TRBJ1-5, with no clear D. Trimming shortened V by 5 bases and J by 0 bases, and 11 bases separated the two germline ends. Germline V lookup: CDR1 MDHEN, CDR2 SYDVKM. This CDR3 region has 15 residues. The CDR3 DNA reads as TGTGCCAGCAGTACCGACATTAATAGCAATCAGCCCCAGCATTTT. Protein product: CASSTDINSNQPQHF. The full variable domain, with the rest looked up from reference TRBV28 and TRBJ1-5, is DVKVTQSSRYLVKRTGEKVFLECVQDMDHENMFWYRQDPGLGLRLIYFSYDVKMKEKGDIPEGYSVSREKKERFSLILESASTNQTSMYLCASSTDINSNQPQHFGDGTRLSIL.

This chain's CDR3 is CASSILSGWEPQHF. The CDR3 DNA sequence: TGTGCCAGTAGTATACTTTCAGGGTGGGAGCCCCAGCATTTT. The genes are TRBV19 and TRBJ1-5, with D perhaps matching TRBD1 (5 bases). The ends were cut back, 2 bases at V and 8 bases at J, with 13 bases in the middle. Germline CDR1 and CDR2: LNHDA and SQIVND (reference sequence). This CDR3 is built from 14 residues.

The chain carries TRBV2 and TRBJ1-3; 7 nucleotides match TRBD1. The length of the CDR3 is 14 residues. V lost 7 bases and J lost 4; bases outside the gene matches: 7. Germline CDR1 is SNHLY and CDR2 is FYNNEI. CDR3 nucleotides: TGTGCCAGCAATGACAGGGCTGGAGGAAACACCATATATTTT. Amino acid sequence: CASNDRAGGNTIYF.

The chain employs TRBV7-2 and TRBJ2-7, with 8 bases lining up with TRBD1. J was trimmed by 6 bases and V by 4 bases; bases with no gene match: 5. In germline, CDR1 is SGHTA, CDR2 FQGNSA. The CDR3 contains 13 residues. The CDR3 loop reads CASSSRTGPEQYV. DNA of the CDR3: TGTGCCAGCAGCTCAAGGACAGGGCCCGAGCAGTACGTC.

This clone has just one count. The J gene is TRBJ2-7, the V gene TRBV3-1 (or the pseudogene TRBV3-2); 12 nucleotides line up with TRBD2. The trim removed 3 bases at V and 3 bases at J, leaving 3 bases unmatched. The germline gives CDR1 LGHDT, CDR2 YNNKEL (reference sequence). The CDR3 runs 15 residues. CDR3 in DNA: TGTGCCAGCAGCCAGAGACTAGCGGGGGACTACGAGCAGTACTTC. Protein product: CASSQRLAGDYEQYF.

The count of this clone is one. The rearrangement links TRBV7-9 to TRBJ2-3, with 13 bases lining up with TRBD2. Germline V gives CDR1 SEHNR, CDR2 FQNEAQ (reference sequence). The CDR3 extends over 17 amino acids. The V and J ends lost 5 bases and 5 bases, in that order; junction bases with no gene match: 10. CDR3 sequence reads: CASSRTSGGPSGDTQYF. In DNA, the CDR3 is TGTGCCAGCAGCCGGACTAGCGGGGGCCCCTCGGGAGATACGCAGTATTTT.

J is TRBJ1-2 and V is TRBV20-1; the match to TRBD1 covers 7 bases. The V and J ends lost 3 bases and 5 bases, in that order; junction bases with no gene match: 6. CDR1 and CDR2 (germline): DFQATT, SNEGSKA (reference sequence). The CDR3 sequence is 13 residues long. The CDR3 here is CSASTGVIYGYTF. The CDR3 nucleotides are TGCAGTGCTAGTACAGGGGTAATTTATGGCTACACCTTC.

The chain uses TRBV14 and TRBJ2-2; D is undetermined. The V end was cut by 4 bases, the J end by 6 bases, with 12 bases between. This CDR3 has 14 amino acids. Germline CDR1 and CDR2: SGHDN and FVKESK. The CDR3 coding sequence is TGTGCCAGCAGCCGTGGCCTAGTCCCCGGGGAGCTGTTTTTT. Amino acid sequence: CASSRGLVPGELFF.

The chain recombines TRBV29-1 with TRBJ1-1; 7 bases align to TRBD1. CDR3 length equals 13 residues. Per germline, CDR1 SQVTM and CDR2 ANQGSEA. The V gene end was trimmed by 6 bases and the J gene end by 0 bases; junction bases not matched to a gene: 4. CDR3 in amino acids: CSVSTGMNTEAFF. The CDR3 DNA follows: TGCAGCGTATCGACAGGGATGAACACTGAAGCTTTCTTT.

The J gene is TRBJ2-7, the V gene TRBV21-1; the D call in the table, TRBD1, was not verified against the DNA. TRBV21-1 is labeled a pseudogene. The CDR3 runs 17 residues. The CDR3 sequence: CASSKEKLAQGFYEQYF. For the CDR3, the DNA is TGTGCCAGCAGCAAAGAGAAGTTGGCACAGGGGTTCTACGAGCAGTACTTC.

This chain joins TRBV15 and TRBJ2-1, with TRBD2 as a possible D gene (6 bases). This CDR3 region has 16 residues. V gave up 0 bases and J gave up 6 bases, with 15 bases separating them. Germline V gives CDR1 LNHNV, CDR2 YYDKDF (reference sequence). This CDR3 is CATSREVTSTSNEQFF. The CDR3 DNA reads as TGTGCCACCAGCAGAGAGGTGACTAGTACGTCCAATGAGCAGTTCTTC.